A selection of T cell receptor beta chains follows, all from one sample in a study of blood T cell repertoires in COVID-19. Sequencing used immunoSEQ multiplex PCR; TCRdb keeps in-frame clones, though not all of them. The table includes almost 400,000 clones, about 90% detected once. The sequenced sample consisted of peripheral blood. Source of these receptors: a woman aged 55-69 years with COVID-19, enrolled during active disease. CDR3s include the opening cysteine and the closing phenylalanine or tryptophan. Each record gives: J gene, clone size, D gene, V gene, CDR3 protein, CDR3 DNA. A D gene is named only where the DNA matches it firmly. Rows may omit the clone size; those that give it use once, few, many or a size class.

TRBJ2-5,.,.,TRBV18,CASSPVSPQETQYF,TGTGCCAGCTCACCAGTCAGTCCCCAAGAGACCCAGTACTTC
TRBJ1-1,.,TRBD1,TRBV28,CASGENRGRGTEAFF,TGTGCCAGCGGCGAAAACAGGGGGCGCGGGACTGAAGCTTTCTTT
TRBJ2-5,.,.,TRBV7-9,CASSLAAGLETQYF,TGTGCCAGCAGCTTAGCGGCAGGGTTGGAGACCCAGTACTTC
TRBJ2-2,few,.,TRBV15,CATSRPSSTGELFF,TGTGCCACCAGCAGACCAAGTAGCACCGGGGAGCTGTTTTTT
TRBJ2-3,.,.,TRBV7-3,CASSSSKPGTSTDTQYF,TGTGCCAGCAGCTCCTCCAAACCCGGGACTAGCACAGATACGCAGTATTTT
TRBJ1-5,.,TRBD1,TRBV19,CASTVRDRVPGPQHF,TGTGCCAGTACTGTCCGTGACAGGGTCCCAGGGCCCCAGCATTTT
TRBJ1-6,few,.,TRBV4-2,CASSRGTYNSPLHF,TGTGCCAGCAGCCGGGGGACTTATAATTCACCCCTCCACTTT
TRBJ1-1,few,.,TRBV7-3,CASSLDRNTEAFF,TGTGCCAGCAGTCTGGACAGAAACACTGAAGCTTTCTTT
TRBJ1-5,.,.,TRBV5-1,CASSLGDRGNQPQHF,TGCGCCAGCAGCTTGGGAGATCGTGGCAATCAGCCCCAGCATTTT
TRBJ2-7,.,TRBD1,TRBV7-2,CASSRQGSYEQYF,TGTGCCAGCAGCCGACAGGGGTCCTACGAGCAGTACTTC
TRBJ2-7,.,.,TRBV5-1,CASSLEEDEQYF,TGCGCCAGCAGCTTGGAAGAGGACGAGCAGTACTTC
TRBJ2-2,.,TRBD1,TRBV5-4,CASSLAGTGGPGELFF,TGTGCCAGCAGCTTGGCCGGGACAGGAGGGCCCGGGGAGCTGTTTTTT
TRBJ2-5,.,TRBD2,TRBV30,CAGTTSGGSPETQYF,TGTGCCGGGACGACTAGCGGGGGGTCCCCAGAGACCCAGTACTTC
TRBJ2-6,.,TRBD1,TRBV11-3,CASSSQGSGANVLTF,TGTGCCAGCAGCTCACAGGGGTCTGGGGCCAACGTCCTGACTTTC
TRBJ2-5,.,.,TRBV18,CASSPLQQETQYF,TGTGCCAGCTCACCATTACAGCAAGAGACCCAGTACTTC
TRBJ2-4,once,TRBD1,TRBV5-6,CASSNDRGFDIQYF,TGTGCCAGCAGCAACGACAGGGGTTTTGACATTCAGTACTTC
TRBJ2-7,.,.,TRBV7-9,CASSFAGSGYEQYF,TGTGCCAGCAGCTTCGCAGGGTCAGGGTACGAGCAGTACTTC
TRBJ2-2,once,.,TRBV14,CASSREGLAGPFYTGELFF,TGTGCCAGCAGCCGAGAGGGACTTGCGGGACCTTTTTATACGGGGGAGCTGTTTTTT
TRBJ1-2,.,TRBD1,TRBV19,CASSIGLWGQNYGYTF,TGTGCCAGTAGTATAGGTCTCTGGGGACAGAACTATGGCTACACCTTC
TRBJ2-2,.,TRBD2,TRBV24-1,CATSDLTSGDTGELFF,TGTGCCACCAGTGACCTAACTAGCGGGGACACCGGGGAGCTGTTTTTT
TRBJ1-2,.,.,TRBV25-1,CASSERGNYGYTF,TGTGCCAGCAGTGAAAGGGGTAACTATGGCTACACCTTC
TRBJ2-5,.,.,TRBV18,CASSPPAALQETQYF,TGTGCCAGCTCACCACCGGCTGCCTTACAAGAGACCCAGTACTTC
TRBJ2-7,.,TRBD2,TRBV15,CATSRDRLASSYEQYF,TGTGCCACCAGCAGAGATCGACTAGCGTCATCCTACGAGCAGTACTTC
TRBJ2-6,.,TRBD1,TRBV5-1,CASSPPGGGANVLTF,TGCGCCAGCAGCCCACCAGGGGGAGGGGCCAACGTCCTGACTTTC
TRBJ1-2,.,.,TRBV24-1,CATSDPESSGGYTF,TGTGCCACCAGTGATCCAGAATCATCAGGAGGCTACACCTTC
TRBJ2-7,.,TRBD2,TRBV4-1,CASSPLAGFYEQYF,TGCGCCAGCAGCCCCTTAGCGGGGTTCTACGAGCAGTACTTC
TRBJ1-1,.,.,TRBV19,CASSIIMAGGTEAFF,TGTGCCAGTAGTATCATAATGGCCGGCGGCACTGAAGCTTTCTTT
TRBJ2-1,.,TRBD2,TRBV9,CASSVASGNEQFF,TGTGCCAGCAGCGTAGCTAGCGGGAATGAGCAGTTCTTC
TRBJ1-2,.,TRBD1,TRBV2,CASSYRDRGYGYTF,TGTGCCAGCAGTTACCGGGACAGGGGTTATGGCTACACCTTC
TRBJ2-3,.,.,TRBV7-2,CASSLGLASSTDTQYF,TGTGCCAGCAGCCTGGGTTTAGCGAGTAGCACAGATACGCAGTATTTT
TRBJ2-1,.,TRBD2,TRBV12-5,CASGLVQGKALAGNNEQFF,TGTGCTAGTGGTTTGGTACAGGGGAAGGCTCTAGCGGGGAACAATGAACAGTTCTTC
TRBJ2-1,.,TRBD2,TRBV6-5,CASSKQGTSMNEQFF,TGTGCCAGCAGTAAACAGGGGACTAGCATGAATGAGCAGTTCTTC
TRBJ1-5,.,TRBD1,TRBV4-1,CASSRGDREGHPQHF,TGCGCCAGCAGCCGAGGGGACAGAGAAGGGCATCCCCAGCATTTT
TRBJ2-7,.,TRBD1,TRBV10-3,CAIRGDRTYEQYF,TGTGCCATCAGGGGGGACAGAACCTACGAGCAGTACTTC
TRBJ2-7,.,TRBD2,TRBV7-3,CASSLGVSGGSYEQYF,TGTGCCAGCAGCTTAGGAGTTAGCGGGGGTTCCTACGAGCAGTACTTC
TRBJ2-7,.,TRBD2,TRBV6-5,CASSHTGGVYEQYF,TGTGCCAGCAGTCACACTGGGGGGGTCTACGAGCAGTACTTC
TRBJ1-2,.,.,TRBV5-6,CASSLAWEGYTF,TGTGCCAGCAGCTTGGCCTGGGAGGGCTACACCTTC
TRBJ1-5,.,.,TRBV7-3,CASSLIGGSGNQPQHF,TGTGCCAGCAGCTTAATCGGGGGTTCAGGCAATCAGCCCCAGCATTTT
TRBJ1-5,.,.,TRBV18,CASSQQWQGNQPQHF,TGTGCCAGCTCTCAACAATGGCAGGGGAATCAGCCCCAGCATTTT
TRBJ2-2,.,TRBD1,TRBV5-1,CASSLIPGQGNTGELFF,TGCGCCAGCAGTTTGATACCGGGACAGGGGAACACCGGGGAGCTGTTTTTT
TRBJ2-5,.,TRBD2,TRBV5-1,CASSLMAGGGETQYF,TGCGCCAGCAGCTTGATGGCGGGAGGAGGGGAGACCCAGTACTTC
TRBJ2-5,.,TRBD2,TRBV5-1,CASSLAGLAGGVQETQYF,TGCGCCAGCAGCTTGGCGGGACTAGCGGGGGGCGTACAAGAGACCCAGTACTTC
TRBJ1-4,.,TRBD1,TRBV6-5,CASSTTGVNEKLFF,TGTGCCAGCAGTACGACAGGGGTAAATGAAAAACTGTTTTTT
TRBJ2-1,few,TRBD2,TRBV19,CASSVTSGEKGEQFF,TGTGCCAGTAGCGTGACTAGCGGGGAGAAGGGGGAGCAGTTCTTC
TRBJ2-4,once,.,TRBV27,CASSSGAEGNRGDIQYF,TGTGCCAGCAGTTCAGGGGCCGAGGGGAATCGTGGGGACATTCAGTACTTC
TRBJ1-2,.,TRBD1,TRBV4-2,CASSQAGTEYGYTF,TGTGCCAGCAGCCAGGCCGGGACAGAGTATGGCTACACCTTC
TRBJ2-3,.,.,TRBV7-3,CASSGNDITDTQYF,TGTGCCAGCAGCGGTAATGACATCACAGATACGCAGTATTTT